A single sample gave rise to the 16 T cell receptor beta chains below, sequenced in a study of CD8+ T cells in alopecia areata. RNA was extracted and reverse transcribed into cDNA as the sequencing template. Some clones are missing from TCRdb's copy, which holds only in-frame ones; the method was immunoSEQ multiplex PCR. The sample shows more than 150,000 clones, roughly three fifths of them seen only once. Treatment noted: oral pan-JAK inhibitor, 5-10 mg twice daily. Material: CD4+ T cells sorted from blood, obtained at week 4, from a patient treated with tofacitinib. All receptors come from a human donor with alopecia areata.

This clone was detected once. The gene calls are TRBV29-1 and TRBJ2-7; a weak D match, TRBD2 (6 bases). V gave up 7 bases and J gave up 3 bases, with 10 bases separating them. The germline CDR1 and CDR2 sequences are SQVTM and ANQGSEA. The CDR3 contains 11 residues. The CDR3 region is CSAGEVYEQYF. The CDR3 DNA reads as TGCAGCGCTGGGGAGGTCTACGAGCAGTACTTC.

The DNA for the CDR3 is TGTGCCAGCAGTAGAGATCTAGTGCCCCTCTACAATGAGCAGTTCTTC. Residues: CASSRDLVPLYNEQFF. The gene calls are TRBV28 and TRBJ2-1; no definite D call. V lost 5 bases and J 3 bases, leaving 17 bases between the germline ends. Germline V gene sequence: CDR1 MDHEN, CDR2 SYDVKM. CDR3 length equals 16 residues.

The genes are TRBV9 and TRBJ2-1, with 12 bases identical to TRBD2. Germline CDR1 is SGDLS and CDR2 is YYNGEE. The CDR3 runs to 15 residues. After removal of 0 bases from V and 6 bases from J, the junction contained 1 base not matched to a gene. The CDR3 sequence is CASSVGLAGANEQFF. The CDR3, as DNA: TGTGCCAGCAGCGTAGGACTAGCGGGGGCCAATGAGCAGTTCTTC.

A single count supports this clone. Given a much more abundant clone one base away, this may be a read error. The identical CDR3 is also encoded by other nucleotide sequences in the sample. This sequence joins TRBV28 and TRBJ2-1; weak D call: TRBD2 (6 bases). Germline CDR1 MDHEN, CDR2 SYDVKM. The CDR3 is 15 residues long. Between the trimmed V and J ends, which lost 2 bases and 0 bases, there was a span of 8 bases. The chain's CDR3 is CASSLGGSSYNEQFF. CDR3 bases: TGTGCCAGCAGTTTAGGAGGGAGCTCCTACAATGAGCAGTTCTTC.

This clone has a single count. The J gene is TRBJ1-5, the V gene TRBV5-1, with 10 bases matching TRBD1. V was pared by 5 bases and J by 4 bases, with 6 bases of the junction left unmatched. The CDR3 spans 15 residues. The V gene's germline CDR1 is SGHRS and CDR2 YFSETQ. The CDR3 protein is CASSVGTGVNQPQHF. CDR3 in DNA: TGCGCCAGCAGTGTTGGGACAGGGGTTAATCAGCCCCAGCATTTT. Based on the CDR3 plus reference TRBV5-1 and TRBJ1-5, the full variable domain is KAGVTQTPRYLIKTRGQQVTLSCSPISGHRSVSWYQQTPGQGLQFLFEYFSETQRNKGNFPGRFSGRQFSNSRSEMNVSTLELGDSALYLCASSVGTGVNQPQHFGDGTRLSIL.

This sequence joins TRBV18 and TRBJ1-5, with 9 positions matching TRBD1. The CDR3 spans 17 residues. V lost 4 bases to trimming and J lost 7 bases; unmatched junction nucleotides: 14. The germline gives CDR1 KGHSH, CDR2 LQKENI. The CDR3 spells CASSLSSLGQGNQPQHF. CDR3 DNA sequence: TGTGCCAGCTCACTATCCTCGCTGGGACAGGGAAACCAGCCCCAGCATTTT.

This chain uses TRBV30 with TRBJ2-2, with unresolved D. CDR3 length: 14 amino acids. The V gene lost 0 bases and the J gene lost 3 bases, with 8 bases spanning the gap. The V gene's germline CDR1 is GTSNPN and CDR2 SVGIG (reference sequence). DNA of the CDR3: TGTGCCTGGAGTGTATTGTTAGACACCGGGGAGCTGTTTTTT. Translated, it gives CAWSVLLDTGELFF.

CDR3 DNA sequence: TGTGCCAGCACCTCGGACAGGGTGACCTACGAGCAGTACTTC. Translated, it gives CASTSDRVTYEQYF. This chain uses TRBV6-5 with TRBJ2-7; 8 bases fit TRBD1. The length of the CDR3 is 14 residues. Germline V gene lookup returns CDR1 MNHEY and CDR2 SVGAGI. V dropped 7 bases and J dropped 2; count of bases not matched to a gene: 7.

This clone has just one count. The chain is built from TRBV9 and TRBJ1-5; no firm D call. Germline V gene sequence: CDR1 SGDLS, CDR2 YYNGEE. This CDR3 has 16 amino acids. Trimming took 2 bases from V and 2 from J, leaving 14 bases between them. The CDR3 sequence is CASSVHKEEGNQPQHF. The CDR3 bases are TGTGCCAGCAGCGTCCATAAGGAGGAGGGCAATCAGCCCCAGCATTTT.

This clone has only one observation. The gene calls are TRBV18 and TRBJ2-5, with 7 positions matching TRBD1. The J segment lost 5 bases and the V segment lost 6 bases, leaving 6 bases of the junction unmatched. Per the germline V gene, CDR1 is KGHSH and CDR2 is LQKENI. The CDR3 has 13 amino acids. DNA for the CDR3: TGTGCCAGCTCTGAAGACAGGGATGAGACCCAGTACTTC. Protein: CASSEDRDETQYF.

This sequence joins TRBV5-6 and TRBJ2-3; D ambiguous. This CDR3 region has 14 residues. Trimming left V 3 bases short and J 5 bases short, with 13 bases between. Germline lookup yields CDR1 SGHDT and CDR2 YYEEEE. CDR3 coding DNA: TGTGCCAGCAGCTCCCGGGCATTCTTAGATACGCAGTATTTT. Amino acids: CASSSRAFLDTQYF.

This chain uses TRBV7-8 with TRBJ2-3; D uncertain. CDR3 size: 14 residues. Germline lookup yields CDR1 SGHVS and CDR2 FQNEAQ. Trimming removed 5 bases from V and 0 bases from J, with 9 bases in between. CDR3 nucleotide sequence: TGTGCCAGCAGCCCGTTTCTTAGCACAGATACGCAGTATTTT. Translating gives CASSPFLSTDTQYF.

This clone was counted between two and nine times. The chain is built from TRBV6-4 and TRBJ2-3; D is ambiguous. Germline assignment: CDR1 MRHNA and CDR2 SNTAGT. The CDR3 contains 13 residues. V was cut by 4 bases and J by 8 bases, with 13 bases left in between. This chain's CDR3 is CASSVKGLGTQYF. The CDR3 DNA is TGTGCCAGCAGTGTAAAAGGGTTGGGTACGCAGTATTTT.

This rearrangement joins TRBV14 to TRBJ2-3; no clear D. Germline V gives CDR1 SGHDN, CDR2 FVKESK. V dropped 2 bases and J dropped 0 bases, with 9 bases sitting between them. The CDR3 contains 15 residues. CDR3 nucleotide sequence: TGTGCCAGCAGCCAAAAGCAACCGAGCACAGATACGCAGTATTTT. Protein: CASSQKQPSTDTQYF.

The gene calls are TRBV5-6 and TRBJ2-2; no reliable D call. The V end lost 2 bases, the J end lost 5 bases, and 19 bases lay between the germline ends. From germline, CDR1 is SGHDT and CDR2 YYEEEE. This CDR3 has 17 residues. The DNA for the CDR3 is TGTGCCAGCAGCTTATCCGGTTTTGGGGTGTGGACCGGGGAGCTGTTTTTT. This encodes CASSLSGFGVWTGELFF.

The gene calls are TRBV29-1 and TRBJ2-7; TRBD1 matches 8 bases. Germline CDR1 and CDR2: SQVTM and ANQGSEA. The V and J ends lost 7 bases and 3 bases, in that order; junction bases with no gene match: 2. The CDR3 length is 11 residues. The CDR3 nucleotides are TGCAGCGCCGACAGGGGCTACGAGCAGTACTTC. It is translated as CSADRGYEQYF.